This TCR beta chain was profiled in a study of T cells after yellow fever vaccination. CDR1 is MDHEN and CDR2 is SYDVKM in the germline V gene. V was pared by 4 bases and J by 2 bases, with 9 bases of the junction left unmatched. This CDR3 is built from 17 residues. Study-wide points: There was a small share of clonotypes that showed up in both the CD4 and CD8 compartments. Contaminating bulk clonotypes could be abundant in FACS-sorted repertoires. Once the booster was given, most primary-vaccination clones reappeared, at about 97% for CD4 and over 70% for CD8.

5'RACE template switching produced TCR cDNA carrying a universal primer site and UMIs. A single record per CDR3 protein comes from TCRdb applying MiXCR to the 5' RACE reads. The table records 200,000 to 300,000 distinct CDR3 sequences, 10% to 15% of them present only once. This clonotype turned up a few times. Its antigen remains unidentified. The sample consisted of CD4+ T cells sorted from PBMCs, taken 45 days after the yellow fever booster vaccination. The sequence came from a man aged 25 to 45 who received the YFV17D yellow fever vaccine. The gene calls are TRBV28 and TRBJ2-1; 9 nucleotides line up with TRBD2. CDR3 protein: CASSSGLAGSAYNEQFF. The CDR3 nucleotides are TGTGCCAGCAGTTCGGGACTAGCAGGGAGTGCCTACAATGAGCAGTTCTTC.